The text below deals with one T cell receptor (beta chain). The protocol was immunoSEQ multiplex PCR, while the TCRdb copy is restricted to in-frame clones and leaves out a portion. The sample consists of some 180,000 clones, around 87% of them appearing once. The sample is drawn from a study of blood T cell repertoires in COVID-19. CDR3 length: 17 residues. Losses at the gene ends were 1 base for V and 2 bases for J; bases not matched to a gene: 6. Germline values: CDR1 SEHNR, CDR2 FQNEAQ (reference sequence). The V and J genes are TRBV7-9 and TRBJ2-3; 10 bases are a match to TRBD2. The sample comprised peripheral blood. The sequence was obtained from a man aged 50 or older with acute or convalescent COVID-19. DNA of the CDR3: TGTGCCAGCAGCTTAGACTCTAGCGGGAGTATCACAGATACGCAGTATTTT. Protein product: CASSLDSSGSITDTQYF.